The 17 T cell receptor beta chains listed next were all sequenced from one sample in a study of cytomegalovirus exposure and HLA in healthy donors (dated 2017 in TCRdb). The method behind the library was the immunoSEQ multiplex PCR assay. The multiplex PCR relied on a mix of 60 forward primers for TCR Vbeta segments and 13 reverse primers for TCR Jbeta segments. The immuneACCESS repertoire file appears here via TCRdb, limited to in-frame rearrangements. These files lack a portion of the clones; in checked studies, under half of the deficit traces to unresolved V genes, and the cause of the others is not known. Recorded for this sample are 90,000 to 130,000 clones; roughly 80% of them occurred a single time. Of the sample, roughly a fifth falls within the top ten clones. The material sequenced was PBMCs. These receptor sequences come from a young man in good health and CMV-seropositive.

The chain has TRBV28 and TRBJ2-5; 7 nucleotides agree with TRBD1. The trim removed 5 bases at V and 4 bases at J, leaving 13 bases unmatched. CDR3 size: 16 residues. Germline lookup yields CDR1 MDHEN and CDR2 SYDVKM. CDR3 bases: TGTGCCAGCAGTCGACGGACAGGTCGGGCAGCAGAGACCCAGTACTTC. It codes for CASSRRTGRAAETQYF.

The V gene is TRBV28, the J gene TRBJ2-7; TRBD1 agrees at 8 bases. V shed 6 bases, J shed 1 base, and the junction held 8 bases outside the gene matches. CDR1 and CDR2 (germline): MDHEN, SYDVKM. This CDR3 is 15 amino acids long. CDR3 residues: CASRGTWTGSYEQYF. The CDR3 DNA follows: TGTGCCAGCAGGGGAACCTGGACAGGGTCCTACGAGCAGTACTTC.

V gene TRBV19 combines with J gene TRBJ2-2; TRBD2 matches 11 bases. This CDR3 spans 16 amino acids. Germline V gene data show CDR1 as LNHDA and CDR2 as SQIVND (reference sequence). After removal of 5 bases from V and 6 bases from J, the junction contained 8 bases not matched to a gene. CDR3 nucleotides: TGTGCCAGTAGTGGCGATAGCGGGAGGGCCGCCGGGGAGCTGTTTTTT. As protein: CASSGDSGRAAGELFF.

The chain has TRBV11-2 and TRBJ2-1; D gene uncertain. Germline CDR1 SGHAT, CDR2 FQNNGV. V was shortened by 2 bases and J by 0 bases, with 11 bases between the two germline ends. CDR3 length: 16 residues. Here the CDR3 reads CASSLIEAFSYNEQFF. DNA of the CDR3: TGTGCCAGCAGCTTAATCGAGGCGTTCTCCTACAATGAGCAGTTCTTC.

The chain couples TRBV7-9 to TRBJ1-1; TRBD1 is a possible D gene (6 bases). Trimming shortened V by 2 bases and J by 0 bases, and 16 bases separated the two germline ends. Germline CDR1 is SEHNR and CDR2 is FQNEAQ (reference sequence). The CDR3 consists of 17 residues. CDR3 coding DNA: TGTGCCAGCAGCTTATGGACGAAGGGGGGGATGAACACTGAAGCTTTCTTT. This codes for CASSLWTKGGMNTEAFF.

The rearrangement links TRBV2 to TRBJ1-6, with a tentative D call TRBD1 (5 bases). The V and J ends lost 6 bases and 0 bases respectively, with 24 bases between them. The CDR3 sequence is 20 residues long. Germline-derived CDR1 and CDR2 are SNHLY and FYNNEI. The CDR3 DNA sequence: TGTGCCAGCAGGGGGCGGGGCGCCGGCCCCCTAAGCTCCTATAATTCACCCCTCCACTTT. Protein sequence: CASRGRGAGPLSSYNSPLHF.

The genes are TRBV19 and TRBJ1-1; 9 bases agree with TRBD1. V lost 5 bases to trimming and J lost 1 base; unmatched junction nucleotides: 5. This CDR3 spans 15 amino acids. Germline V gene lookup returns CDR1 LNHDA and CDR2 SQIVND (reference sequence). CDR3 sequence (DNA): TGTGCCAGTAGTCCGGGACAGGGTAGGAACACTGAAGCTTTCTTT. It specifies CASSPGQGRNTEAFF.

This chain's CDR3 is CASSQLGRMNTEAFF. CDR3 in DNA: TGCGCCAGCAGCCAACTGGGCCGGATGAACACTGAAGCTTTCTTT. The J gene is TRBJ1-1, the V gene TRBV5-1; no definite D call. Trimming took off 4 bases at V and 0 bases at J, with 13 bases between the two ends. From germline, CDR1 is SGHRS and CDR2 YFSETQ. The length of the CDR3 is 15 residues.

The chain has TRBV5-4 and TRBJ1-3; 8 bases agree with TRBD1. CDR3 length: 18 amino acids. The V gene's germline CDR1 is SGHNT and CDR2 YYREEE (reference sequence). The V gene end was trimmed by 5 bases and the J gene end by 0 bases; junction bases not matched to a gene: 13. The CDR3 region is CASSPPGQGPNSGNTIYF. Written as DNA, the CDR3 is TGTGCCAGCAGTCCTCCCGGACAGGGCCCCAACTCTGGAAACACCATATATTTT.

V and J are TRBV18 and TRBJ2-7; TRBD2 matches at 7 bases. J gave up 1 base and V 0 bases, and 3 bases lay outside the gene matches. Germline V gene data show CDR1 as KGHSH and CDR2 as LQKENI. CDR3 length: 15 amino acids. In nucleotides, the CDR3 is TGTGCCAGCTCACCACCGAGCGGGAAATCCTACGAGCAGTACTTC. Translation gives CASSPPSGKSYEQYF. Supplemented by reference TRBV18 and TRBJ2-7, the full variable domain reads NAGVMQNPRHLVRRRGQEARLRCSPMKGHSHVYWYRQLPEEGLKFMVYLQKENIIDESGMPKERFSAEFPKEGPSILRIQQVVRGDSAAYFCASSPPSGKSYEQYFGPGTRLTVT.

This chain links TRBV5-1 with TRBJ1-1; 7 bases align to TRBD1. The ends lost 2 bases at V and 7 bases at J; junction bases unmatched: 11. The CDR3 loop spans 15 amino acids. The germline V gene has CDR1 SGHRS and CDR2 YFSETQ. The CDR3 loop reads CASSLLRGTDFEAFF. The DNA for the CDR3 is TGCGCCAGCAGCTTACTACGCGGGACAGACTTTGAAGCTTTCTTT. The variable domain in full, completed from reference TRBV5-1 and TRBJ1-1, reads KAGVTQTPRYLIKTRGQQVTLSCSPISGHRSVSWYQQTPGQGLQFLFEYFSETQRNKGNFPGRFSGRQFSNSRSEMNVSTLELGDSALYLCASSLLRGTDFEAFFGQGTRLTVV.

The rearrangement uses TRBV4-1 and TRBJ2-7; weak D call: TRBD2 (5 bases). The V end was cut by 1 base, the J end by 4 bases, with 8 bases between. The CDR3 contains 13 residues. The germline V gene has CDR1 MGHRA and CDR2 YSYEKL. This CDR3 reads CASSQADSYEQYF. The CDR3 nucleotides are TGCGCCAGCAGCCAAGCGGACTCTTACGAGCAGTACTTC.

The chain is built from TRBV5-1 and TRBJ2-4; 10 bases fit TRBD2. Trimming cost V 1 base and J 7 bases; bases outside gene matches: 11. Germline assignment: CDR1 SGHRS and CDR2 YFSETQ. This CDR3 has 17 amino acids. The CDR3 coding sequence is TGCGCCAGCAGCTTGAGCGGGAGGGCCTTAGGGATGAACATTCAGTACTTC. Encoded protein: CASSLSGRALGMNIQYF.

This clone is judged medium-sized. The rearrangement links TRBV6-5 to TRBJ1-1; D remains unclear. V dropped 5 bases and J dropped 6 bases, with 16 bases sitting between them. Germline V gene lookup returns CDR1 MNHEY and CDR2 SVGAGI. The CDR3 length is 14 residues. The CDR3 reads CASSLLGRGAEAFF. CDR3 in DNA: TGTGCCAGCAGTCTACTAGGCAGAGGCGCTGAAGCTTTCTTT.

The chain combines TRBV19 with TRBJ2-3; D might be TRBD1 (6 bases). The V gene lost 7 bases and the J gene lost 3 bases, with 14 bases spanning the gap. CDR1 is LNHDA and CDR2 is SQIVND in the germline V gene (reference sequence). This CDR3 is built from 14 residues. The CDR3 spells CASTRTAWTDTQYF. The CDR3, as DNA: TGTGCCAGTACCAGGACAGCATGGACAGATACGCAGTATTTT.

The rearrangement uses TRBV5-4 and TRBJ2-1; 15 bases agree with TRBD2. The V gene's germline CDR1 is SGHNT and CDR2 YYREEE (reference sequence). V shed 4 bases, J shed 4 bases, and the junction held 6 bases outside the gene matches. The CDR3 runs 17 residues. CDR3 protein: CASSPRTSGRAYNEQFF. The CDR3 DNA follows: TGTGCCAGCAGCCCTAGGACTAGCGGGAGGGCTTACAATGAGCAGTTCTTC.

The chain links TRBV27 to TRBJ2-7; no firm D call. Germline values: CDR1 MNHEY, CDR2 SMNVEV (reference sequence). CDR3 length equals 13 residues. V was pared by 5 bases and J by 0 bases, with 8 bases between. The CDR3: CASSPRSSYEQYV. CDR3 DNA sequence: TGTGCCAGCAGTCCGCGGAGCTCCTACGAGCAGTACGTC.